This T cell receptor (beta chain) was obtained from a study of T-cell memory formation after mild COVID-19. TCRdb used MiXCR to reprocess the 5' RACE reads, holding one entry per CDR3 protein. The sample has around 390,000 distinct CDR3 sequences, roughly 15% seen once. With 6 bases removed from V and 3 bases from J, the gap between germline ends came to 16 bases. Germline lookup yields CDR1 DFQATT and CDR2 SNEGSKA (reference sequence). This CDR3 region has 14 residues. Study-wide results and caveats: CD4/CD8 balance held among clones contracting day 15 to 85, and later expanders leaned CD4+. Some clones that responded were present in memory (sampled pre-infection), which suggests cross-reactive memory joined. The CD4+ clones that contracted clustered mainly within CM and EM, and the CD8+ clones concentrated in EMRA.

A word on this clonotype: Its antigen is undetermined.

This TCR derives from a man younger than 35 who had mild COVID-19 (a few samples of this study predate the infection). Cell type and time point are not known. The sample was PBMCs or a T cell subset sorted from them (not recorded which). V is TRBV20-1 and J is TRBJ2-3; possibly TRBD1 for D (6 bases). CDR3 sequence: CSAPRSGDTDTQYF. As DNA, the CDR3 is TGCAGTGCCCCGAGATCAGGGGATACAGATACGCAGTATTTT.